This T cell receptor beta chain was documented in a study of OX40 agonist ivuxolimab in advanced cancers. There are a few counts of this clone. Its specificity is unknown. Germline V gene data show CDR1 as MDHEN and CDR2 as SYDVKM. With 7 bases clipped from V and 11 bases from J, the junction kept 17 bases outside the gene matches. CDR3 length: 15 residues. Whole-study results and caveats: On average, CD8+ T cells had more expanded clones than CD4+.

Assay: immunoSEQ multiplex PCR; the TCRdb copy retains only in-frame clones and omits some. Of some 39,000 clones listed, 81% were seen once; the top ten hold roughly 20%. The genes are TRBV28 and TRBJ1-5; 7 bases are a match to TRBD1. The input for sequencing was CD4+ or CD8+ T cells sorted from blood, taken in a trial of the OX40 agonist ivuxolimab. The receptor comes from an adult with an advanced solid tumor such as melanoma, head and neck, liver or kidney cancer. CDR3 region: CASTTDRALGSAQHF. DNA of the CDR3: TGTGCCAGCACTACCGACAGGGCTTTGGGGAGTGCCCAGCATTTT. Based on the CDR3 plus reference TRBV28 and TRBJ1-5, the full variable domain is DVKVTQSSRYLVKRTGEKVFLECVQDMDHENMFWYRQDPGLGLRLIYFSYDVKMKEKGDIPEGYSVSREKKERFSLILESASTNQTSMYLCASTTDRALGSAQHFGDGTRLSIL.